Listed here are 31 T cell receptor beta chains from one sample, sequenced in a study of blood T cell repertoires in COVID-19. The table came from immunoSEQ multiplex PCR; TCRdb's copy has only in-frame clones and leaves some out. Of some 380,000 clones in the sample, 70% to 90% were seen once. The sample consisted of PBMCs or T cells enriched from blood (not recorded which). The receptors were gathered from a man younger than 45 who had recovered from COVID-19.

The rearrangement links TRBV5-6 to TRBJ2-7; D perhaps matches TRBD1 (5 bases). CDR3 length equals 15 residues. Trimming left V 7 bases short and J 0 bases short, with 17 bases between. Germline CDR1 reads SGHDT; CDR2 reads YYEEEE. CDR3 nucleotides: TGTGCCAGCGCCAGTAGACAGAAAAGCTCCTACGAGCAGTACTTC. It translates to CASASRQKSSYEQYF.

CDR3 in amino acids: CASSKGGAGVSPLHF. DNA of the CDR3: TGTGCCAGCAGCAAGGGGGGGGCTGGGGTTTCACCCCTCCACTTT. The chain joins TRBV3-1 (or the pseudogene TRBV3-2) to TRBJ1-6; D possibly corresponds to TRBD1 (6 bases). CDR3 size: 15 residues. CDR1 LGHDT and CDR2 YNNKEL come from the germline V gene (reference sequence). With 5 bases removed from V and 9 bases from J, the gap between germline ends came to 17 bases.

The chain joins TRBV30 to TRBJ1-5; D is unresolved. The V end lost 0 bases, the J end lost 9 bases, and 9 bases lay between the germline ends. CDR3 length equals 12 residues. From germline, CDR1 is GTSNPN and CDR2 SVGIG (reference sequence). In nucleotides, the CDR3 is TGTGCCTGGAGTGTTCCCCCAGGGCCCCAGCATTTT. Amino acids: CAWSVPPGPQHF. Combining the CDR3 with reference TRBV30 and TRBJ1-5 gives the whole variable domain SQTIHQWPATLVQPVGSPLSLECTVEGTSNPNLYWYRQAAGRGLQLLFYSVGIGQISSEVPQNLSASRPQDRQFILSSKKLLLSDSGFYLCAWSVPPGPQHFGDGTRLSIL.

J is TRBJ2-1 and V is TRBV19; maybe TRBD2 (6 bases). Trimming removed 6 bases at V and 10 bases at J, with 10 bases between. Germline V gene sequence: CDR1 LNHDA, CDR2 SQIVND (reference sequence). This CDR3 region has 11 residues. The CDR3 is CASRATREQFF. DNA for the CDR3: TGTGCCAGTAGAGCGACTAGAGAGCAGTTCTTC.

This chain joins TRBV4-1 and TRBJ1-2; D is unclear. V lost 4 bases to trimming and J lost 4 bases, with 13 bases between them. In germline, CDR1 is MGHRA, CDR2 YSYEKL. This CDR3 is built from 14 residues. The CDR3 sequence is CASSPRETFYGYTF. DNA for the CDR3: TGCGCCAGCAGCCCGCGGGAGACCTTCTATGGCTACACCTTC.

This chain links TRBV6-5 with TRBJ1-4; possibly TRBD1 for D (5 bases). There are 12 residues in the CDR3. Germline V gene sequence: CDR1 MNHEY, CDR2 SVGAGI. V lost 5 bases and J 6 bases, leaving 7 bases between the germline ends. The CDR3 bases are TGTGCCAGCAGTCAGGGTGATGAAAAACTGTTTTTT. Translating it yields CASSQGDEKLFF.

This clone has more than one count but fewer than ten. A junction boundary mismatches the germline segment, possibly from a read error. The gene calls are TRBV2 and TRBJ1-6; 7 bases line up with TRBD1. Germline CDR1 SNHLY, CDR2 FYNNEI. This CDR3 has 15 residues. CDR3 nucleotide sequence: TGTGCCACCAGTGACTCCGGGACAGCTAATTCACCCCTCCACTTT. It yields the protein CATSDSGTANSPLHF.

J is TRBJ2-7 and V is TRBV5-6, with D possibly being TRBD2 (5 bases). Between the trimmed V and J ends, which lost 0 bases and 3 bases, there was a span of 10 bases. CDR1 is SGHDT, CDR2 YYEEEE, per germline. CDR3 length equals 14 residues. The CDR3 loop is CASSLAGNDYEQYF. CDR3 bases: TGTGCCAGCAGCTTGGCCGGGAATGACTACGAGCAGTACTTC. Drawing the rest from reference TRBV5-6 and TRBJ2-7, the complete variable domain is DAGVTQSPTHLIKTRGQQVTLRCSPKSGHDTVSWYQQALGQGPQFIFQYYEEEERQRGNFPDRFSGHQFPNYSSELNVNALLLGDSALYLCASSLAGNDYEQYFGPGTRLTVT.

The V gene is TRBV12-5, the J gene TRBJ2-1; 11 bases line up with TRBD2. V trimming: 3 bases; J trimming: 1 base; junction bases outside the gene matches: 8. Germline V CDR1 and CDR2: LGHNT, FRNRAP. The CDR3 runs to 18 residues. CDR3 in amino acids: CASGFSPTSGGSYNEQFF. Here the CDR3 DNA reads TGTGCTAGTGGTTTTTCCCCAACTAGCGGGGGTTCCTACAATGAGCAGTTCTTC.

This clone has just a few counts. The rearrangement links TRBV9 to TRBJ1-6; 7 bases match TRBD1. The V gene's germline CDR1 is SGDLS and CDR2 YYNGEE. CDR3 length: 15 residues. Trimming cost V 3 bases and J 7 bases; bases outside gene matches: 7. CDR3 protein: CASSGLGTANSPLHF. In DNA form, the CDR3 reads TGTGCCAGCAGCGGACTCGGGACAGCGAATTCACCCCTCCACTTT.

This clone was observed a handful of times. The rearrangement uses TRBV7-2 and TRBJ1-1, with 8 bases that match TRBD1. The CDR3 consists of 14 residues. CDR1 and CDR2 (germline): SGHTA, FQGNSA. Losses at the gene ends were 5 bases for V and 5 bases for J; bases not matched to a gene: 7. The CDR3 loop is CASSIQGASTEAFF. CDR3 in DNA: TGTGCCAGCAGCATTCAGGGGGCGAGTACTGAAGCTTTCTTT.

The chain carries TRBV6-5 and TRBJ1-2, with 9 bases identical to TRBD1. Germline assignment: CDR1 MNHEY and CDR2 SVGAGI. V shed 5 bases, J shed 8 bases, and the junction held 9 bases outside the gene matches. The CDR3 has 14 amino acids. The CDR3 bases are TGTGCCAGCAGTACCCCGGGACAGGGTCAAGGCTACACCTTC. Translation gives CASSTPGQGQGYTF.

Only one count was recorded for this clone. The rearrangement joins TRBV12-3 or TRBV12-4 to TRBJ2-1; the D gene is possibly TRBD2 (5 bases). CDR3 length equals 12 residues. V was pared by 6 bases and J by 12 bases, with 15 bases between. The CDR3 nucleotides read TGTGCCAGCAGCCGAACCGCAGGAGGGCAGTTCTTC. Translated: CASSRTAGGQFF.

The chain carries TRBV7-9 and TRBJ1-1; TRBD1 is a possible D gene (6 bases). Trimming took off 3 bases at V and 5 bases at J, with 13 bases between the two ends. From germline, CDR1 is SEHNR and CDR2 FQNEAQ (reference sequence). CDR3 length: 14 residues. The CDR3 bases are TGTGCCAGCAGCTTCGCACAGGGTTGGACTGAAGCTTTCTTT. This sequence encodes CASSFAQGWTEAFF.

The CDR3 coding sequence is TGTGCCTGGAGTGTACTAACAGGTATCAATCAGCCCCAGCATTTT. Amino acid sequence: CAWSVLTGINQPQHF. The genes are TRBV30 and TRBJ1-5, with D tentatively TRBD1 (5 bases). Trimming cost V 0 bases and J 3 bases, with 12 bases left between them. Germline CDR1 and CDR2: GTSNPN and SVGIG (reference sequence). The CDR3 consists of 15 residues. Variable domain in full (rest from reference TRBV30 and TRBJ1-5): SQTIHQWPATLVQPVGSPLSLECTVEGTSNPNLYWYRQAAGRGLQLLFYSVGIGQISSEVPQNLSASRPQDRQFILSSKKLLLSDSGFYLCAWSVLTGINQPQHFGDGTRLSIL.

The J gene is TRBJ2-3, the V gene TRBV7-2; TRBD2 agrees at 9 bases. Germline V CDR1 and CDR2: SGHTA, FQGNSA. J was trimmed by 2 bases and V by 5 bases; bases with no gene match: 8. CDR3 length: 16 residues. The CDR3 DNA follows: TGTGCCAGCAGCCCGCAAGCGGGGGGCGCCACAGATACGCAGTATTTT. This codes for CASSPQAGGATDTQYF.

This clone was seen more than once but under ten times. The J gene is TRBJ1-2, the V gene TRBV19, with 9 bases lining up with TRBD1. V gave up 1 base and J gave up 7 bases; unmatched junction bases: 1. From germline, CDR1 is LNHDA and CDR2 SQIVND (reference sequence). The CDR3 loop spans 13 amino acids. Here the CDR3 DNA reads TGTGCCAGTAGTATAGTACAGGGGGCTGGCTACACCTTC. Its translation: CASSIVQGAGYTF.

V and J are TRBV5-6 and TRBJ2-4; D might be TRBD2 (5 bases). Germline lookup yields CDR1 SGHDT and CDR2 YYEEEE. With 0 bases removed from V and 1 base from J, the gap between germline ends came to 14 bases. CDR3 size: 17 residues. The chain's CDR3 is CASSLVPGVIAKNIQYF. CDR3 sequence (DNA): TGTGCCAGCAGCTTGGTCCCCGGGGTGATCGCCAAAAACATTCAGTACTTC.

This rearrangement joins TRBV6-2 or TRBV6-3 to TRBJ1-1; 7 bases are a match to TRBD1. In germline, CDR1 is MNHEY, CDR2 SVGEGT. This CDR3 contains 16 residues. V shed 5 bases, J shed 10 bases, and the junction held 19 bases outside the gene matches. The CDR3 DNA follows: TGTGCCAGCAGTCCCGGGACAGATACTTTCGAATTTTTAGCTTTCTTT. As protein: CASSPGTDTFEFLAFF.

This clone was seen only a few times. The CDR3, as DNA: TGTGCCAGCAGCTTTGGACAGTATAATTCACCCCTCCACTTT. Residues: CASSFGQYNSPLHF. The gene calls are TRBV5-6 and TRBJ1-6, with a weak D call TRBD1 (6 bases). This CDR3 has 14 amino acids. Trimming left V 2 bases short and J 4 bases short, with 7 bases between. Germline loops: CDR1 SGHDT, CDR2 YYEEEE.

V and J are TRBV10-1 and TRBJ2-5; 10 bases agree with TRBD1. The CDR3 extends over 13 amino acids. Germline values: CDR1 WNHNN, CDR2 SYGVQD (reference sequence). V lost 4 bases, J lost 7 bases, and 3 bases stayed unmatched. CDR3 region: CASSGQGAGTQYF. For the CDR3, the DNA is TGCGCCAGCAGTGGACAGGGGGCAGGGACCCAGTACTTC.

V and J are TRBV18 and TRBJ1-6, with D possibly being TRBD1 (5 bases). This CDR3 has 14 amino acids. V lost 4 bases and J lost 7, with 11 bases in between. Germline V gene sequence: CDR1 KGHSH, CDR2 LQKENI. CDR3 region: CASSQAGTNSPLHF. For the CDR3, the DNA is TGTGCCAGCTCACAGGCGGGGACCAATTCACCCCTCCACTTT.

The V and J genes are TRBV5-4 and TRBJ1-1; a possible D gene is TRBD1 (6 bases). Trimming removed 4 bases at V and 11 bases at J, with 15 bases between. CDR1 is SGHNT and CDR2 is YYREEE in the germline V gene (reference sequence). The CDR3 runs to 12 residues. CDR3 nucleotide sequence: TGTGCCAGCAGCACGGACAGTCCGGAGGCTTTCTTT. Translating it yields CASSTDSPEAFF.

The J gene is TRBJ2-1, the V gene TRBV12-5; 9 bases map to TRBD2. V was clipped by 2 bases and J by 3 bases; unmatched bases: 8. The CDR3 is 17 amino acids. Germline lookup yields CDR1 LGHNT and CDR2 FRNRAP. CDR3 loop: CASGLIQRGVYYNEQFF. In DNA form, the CDR3 reads TGTGCTAGTGGTTTGATCCAGCGGGGGGTTTACTACAATGAGCAGTTCTTC.

The chain couples TRBV30 to TRBJ1-4; 9 positions match TRBD1. After removal of 3 bases from V and 8 bases from J, the junction contained 7 bases not matched to a gene. This CDR3 contains 14 residues. Germline CDR1 GTSNPN, CDR2 SVGIG (reference sequence). In DNA form, the CDR3 reads TGTGCCTGGAGCGTACAGGGGGCTCGGGAAAAACTGTTTTTT. Protein: CAWSVQGAREKLFF.

The J gene is TRBJ2-2, the V gene TRBV9; 11 bases line up with TRBD1. Germline CDR1 reads SGDLS; CDR2 reads YYNGEE. J gave up 7 bases and V 4 bases, and 3 bases lay outside the gene matches. The CDR3 covers 14 residues. CDR3 bases: TGTGCCAGCAGCCGGACAGGGGGCTTCGGGGAGCTGTTTTTT. Translation gives CASSRTGGFGELFF.

This clone was seen a few times. The genes are TRBV27 and TRBJ2-7; 12 nucleotides line up with TRBD1. The CDR3 runs to 17 residues. Germline V gene lookup returns CDR1 MNHEY and CDR2 SMNVEV (reference sequence). Germline trimming cut 0 bases from V and 5 bases from J; bases unmatched to any gene: 8. CDR3 nucleotide sequence: TGTGCCAGCAGTTTATCCGCCCCGGGACAGGGGGCGCACGAGCAGTACTTC. Residues: CASSLSAPGQGAHEQYF.

This clone was seen once. The chain links TRBV30 to TRBJ1-2; TRBD1 matches 7 bases. V shed 1 base and J 6 bases; nucleotides not matched to a gene: 8. Per germline, CDR1 GTSNPN and CDR2 SVGIG (reference sequence). This CDR3 spans 14 amino acids. In nucleotides, the CDR3 is TGTGCCTGGAGTGCACAGGGGATTTCGAATGGCTACACCTTC. As protein: CAWSAQGISNGYTF.

This sequence joins TRBV6-6 and TRBJ2-1, with 10 bases fitting TRBD2. The junction had 9 bases not matched to a gene; V was cut back by 6 bases and J by 7 bases. This CDR3 has 15 amino acids. Per the germline V gene, CDR1 is MNHNY and CDR2 is SVGAGI (reference sequence). The CDR3: CASSQAGGPENEQFF. In DNA form, the CDR3 reads TGTGCCAGCAGCCAAGCGGGGGGGCCTGAAAATGAGCAGTTCTTC.

In this sample, this clone turned up once. The chain couples TRBV5-1 to TRBJ1-2; 11 bases fit TRBD1. With V trimmed by 3 bases and J by 4 bases, 11 bases remained unmatched. The CDR3 runs 17 residues. Looked up from germline, CDR1 is SGHRS and CDR2 is YFSETQ. Here the CDR3 DNA reads TGCGCCAGCAGCTCGGGACAGGGGGAGCCCGTTGTCTATGGCTACACCTTC. Translating gives CASSSGQGEPVVYGYTF.

This clone was seen a handful of times. The chain carries TRBV12-3 or TRBV12-4 and TRBJ1-3, with 7 bases fitting TRBD1. V lost 5 bases and J lost 4; bases outside the gene matches: 2. This CDR3 region has 13 residues. This chain's CDR3 is CASSTRGGNTIYF. As DNA, the CDR3 is TGTGCCAGCAGTACCAGGGGGGGAAACACCATATATTTT.